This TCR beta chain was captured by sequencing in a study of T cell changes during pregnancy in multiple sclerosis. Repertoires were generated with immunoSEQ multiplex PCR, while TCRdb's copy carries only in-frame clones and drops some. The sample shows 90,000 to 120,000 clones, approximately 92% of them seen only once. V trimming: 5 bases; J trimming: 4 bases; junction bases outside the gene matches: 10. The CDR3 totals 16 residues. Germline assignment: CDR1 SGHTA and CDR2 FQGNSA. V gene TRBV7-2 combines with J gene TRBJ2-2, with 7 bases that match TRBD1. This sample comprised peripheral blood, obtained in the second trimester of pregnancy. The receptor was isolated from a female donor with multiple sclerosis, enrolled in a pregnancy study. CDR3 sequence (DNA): TGTGCCAGCAGCCAGAGCCCGGGACAGACCACCGGGGAGCTGTTTTTT. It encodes CASSQSPGQTTGELFF.